This entry describes one T cell receptor (beta chain). Its antigen specificity is not known. Base-call qualities are not available, and no considerably larger clone is one nucleotide away. This sample is part of a study of graft-versus-host responses after intestinal transplantation (dated by TCRdb to the early 2020s). Some background on the complete study: The transplants that recipients got were multivisceral, liver-intestinal, or isolated intestinal. Every recipient was given anti-thymocyte globulin induction, followed by roughly 3 years of maintenance tacrolimus and steroids. After intestinal transplantation, graft-versus-host and host-versus-graft alloreactive T cell clones were followed in the graft, circulation and bone marrow using bulk TCR-beta CDR3 sequencing. To identify alloreactive clones, pre-transplant mixed lymphocyte reaction products were sequenced and compared with unstimulated pre-transplant donor and recipient T cells. Of the 20 to 25 intestinal transplant recipients enrolled in the cohort, one of whom was a retransplant, a few patients without pretransplant specimens were excluded. A peak of at least 4% donor T cells among recipient peripheral blood mononuclear cells was the definition used for donor T cell macrochimerism. Rather than going through the commercial service, samples from a few later patients were sequenced in-house on an Illumina MiSeq and processed with MiXCR.

Overall study results and their limits: The relatively low number and heterogeneity of intestinal transplant patients limited the conclusions. High GvH to HvG T cell clonal ratios were observed in the allografts of patients with donor T cell macrochimerism. GvH clones were detected in recipient bone marrow, and some of these GvH clones were observed earlier in ileal mucosa or blood, consistent with an intestinal mucosal origin. Early after transplant, peak levels of circulating GvH clones were associated with declines in HvG clones.

The library relied on the immunoSEQ multiplex PCR assay. Adaptive Biotechnologies carried out high-throughput TCR-beta CDR3 sequencing of genomic DNA for most patients. In the paper's pipeline: TCR sequencing data were retrieved from Adaptive's ImmunoSEQ software for roughly 20 patients, whereas a few other patients were processed with MiXCR and VDJtools. CDR3 nucleotide sequences shared between donor and recipient were removed because the origin of such sequences could not be assigned. To count as alloreactive, a clone needed at least 2-fold expansion over unstimulated cells and a minimum CFSE-low frequency of 0.002% (template counts) or 0.001% (read counts). A clone was considered mappable if detected in the sequenced pre-transplant spleen, lymph node, or MLR CFSE-low populations of the donor or recipient. The cumulative frequency of alloreactive clones was calculated as a percentage of all sequences, weighted by copy number. The immuneACCESS repertoire file appears here via TCRdb, limited to in-frame rearrangements. These files lack a portion of the clones; in checked studies, under half of the deficit traces to unresolved V genes, and the cause of the others is not known. The V and J calls and clone size were taken over from that table, and D and trimming were inferred from the DNA. The sample table shows 15,000 to 20,000 clones, and roughly 87% are seen once. The top ten clones comprise about 2.1% of the sample.

From a lookup of the germline V gene, CDR1 and CDR2 are SGHRS and YFSETQ. Germline trimming: 4 bases from V, 10 bases from J; junction bases outside gene matches: 8. Spanning cysteine to phenylalanine, the CDR3 consists of 14 amino acids. Just CDR3 DNA is preserved here, 42 bases in frame from base 1. In the first month after transplant, blood samples were collected up to 4 times, and after that at least monthly when available. The sequencing used PBMCs, collected 14 days after transplant. This TCR derives from a human patient who received an intestinal transplant, so some T cells may come from the graft donor. The chain couples TRBV5-1 to TRBJ1-6; 7 central bases correspond to TRBD1. In nucleotides, the sequence is TGCGCCAGCAGCCACCGGGACAGCCTCTCACCCCTCCACTTT. This translates into CASSHRDSLSPLHF.